The clone carrying this T cell receptor beta chain was seen only once. The sample has other DNA sequences that encode this CDR3 too. These data are taken from a study of shared clonotypes between healthy human individuals. The V and J ends lost 6 bases and 8 bases, in that order; junction bases with no gene match: 2. The CDR3 contains 11 residues. Per germline, CDR1 LNHDA and CDR2 SQIVND (reference sequence). Clones were sequenced by immunoSEQ multiplex PCR, and TCRdb holds only the in-frame ones, with some missing. The repertoire holds approximately 1.4 million clones, 95% to 99% seen once, with roughly 0.45% in the top ten.

The chain joins TRBV19 to TRBJ1-2, with TRBD1 matching 8 bases. The specimen was naive CD4+ T cells sorted from blood. The subset is: CD45RA+ positively selected. The sequence was obtained from a man aged 25 to 40 in good health. The CDR3 sequence is CASRTGDGYTF. CDR3 sequence (DNA): TGTGCCAGTAGGACAGGGGACGGCTACACCTTC.